The 8 T cell receptor beta chains given below trace back to one sample, sequenced in a study of T-cell memory formation after mild COVID-19. TCRdb itself ran the 5' RACE reads through MiXCR, one entry per CDR3 protein. The repertoire consists of about 350,000 distinct CDR3 sequences, with about 13% occurring once and the leading ten covering 22%. Sequenced input: PBMCs or a T cell subset sorted from them (not recorded which). The receptors were gathered from a man in his late teens or twenties who had mild COVID-19 (a few samples of this study predate the infection). Cell type and time point are not known.

The V call is TRBV7-2, the J call TRBJ1-5; TRBD1 might be the D (5 bases). Germline CDR1 SGHTA, CDR2 FQGNSA. This CDR3 spans 15 amino acids. Trimming shortened V by 5 bases and J by 1 base, and 12 bases separated the two germline ends. The CDR3 DNA sequence: TGTGCCAGCAGCCGGGACGGACTCAGCAATCAGCCCCAGCATTTT. Encoded protein: CASSRDGLSNQPQHF.

The chain is built from TRBV10-3 and TRBJ2-2, with 10 bases that match TRBD1. The germline V gene has CDR1 ENHRY and CDR2 SYGVKD. V shed 5 bases, J shed 5 bases, and the junction held 8 bases outside the gene matches. The CDR3 loop spans 16 amino acids. The CDR3 region is CAISLGWTGGTGELFF. The CDR3 DNA is TGTGCCATCAGTCTCGGCTGGACAGGGGGTACCGGGGAGCTGTTTTTT.

This sequence joins TRBV15 and TRBJ2-1; TRBD2 aligns across 11 bases. The germline gives CDR1 LNHNV, CDR2 YYDKDF (reference sequence). The CDR3 contains 17 residues. V lost 0 bases and J lost 5; bases outside the gene matches: 6. CDR3 bases: TGTGCCACCAGCAGAGAAAGGGTAGCGGGGGGGGACAATGAGCAGTTCTTC. Translated: CATSRERVAGGDNEQFF.

This clonotype was found a few times. The chain joins TRBV14 to TRBJ2-6, with D unresolved. The CDR3 contains 15 residues. Per the germline V gene, CDR1 is SGHDN and CDR2 is FVKESK. The germline V and J ends were trimmed by 4 bases and 0 bases, with 7 bases remaining between them. The CDR3 here is CASSPVSSGANVLTF. The CDR3 coding sequence is TGTGCCAGCAGCCCCGTAAGCTCTGGGGCCAACGTCCTGACTTTC.

There are many counts of this clonotype. The chain joins TRBV7-2 to TRBJ2-3; D is undetermined. This CDR3 region has 14 residues. The V end was cut by 5 bases, the J end by 0 bases, with 9 bases between. Germline V gene sequence: CDR1 SGHTA, CDR2 FQGNSA. The CDR3 loop is CASSDSVSTDTQYF. Written as DNA, the CDR3 is TGTGCCAGCAGCGATAGTGTTAGCACAGATACGCAGTATTTT.

The CDR3 DNA reads TGTGCCAGCAGGCAGACTAGCGGGGGGCCGACCCAGTACTTC. Amino acids: CASRQTSGGPTQYF. The chain recombines TRBV12-3 or TRBV12-4 with TRBJ2-5; 13 bases fit TRBD2. V lost 6 bases, J lost 7 bases, and 5 bases stayed unmatched. The CDR3 has 14 amino acids.

The gene calls are TRBV20-1 and TRBJ1-2, with D perhaps matching TRBD1 (6 bases). This CDR3 region has 13 residues. The germline V gene encodes CDR1 DFQATT and CDR2 SNEGSKA (reference sequence). V lost 3 bases and J 8 bases, leaving 16 bases between the germline ends. The DNA of the CDR3 is TGCAGTGCTAGGGTCCCAGGGGCGGGCGGCTACACCTTC. Translation gives CSARVPGAGGYTF.

This chain links TRBV6-6 with TRBJ2-1; unclear D gene. The V and J ends lost 9 bases and 9 bases respectively, with 18 bases between them. Germline V gives CDR1 MNHNY, CDR2 SVGAGI (reference sequence). This CDR3 has 13 amino acids. In nucleotides, the CDR3 is TGTGCCAGTAGGCGGCAGGAAGGTAGTGAGCAGTTCTTC. Translating gives CASRRQEGSEQFF.